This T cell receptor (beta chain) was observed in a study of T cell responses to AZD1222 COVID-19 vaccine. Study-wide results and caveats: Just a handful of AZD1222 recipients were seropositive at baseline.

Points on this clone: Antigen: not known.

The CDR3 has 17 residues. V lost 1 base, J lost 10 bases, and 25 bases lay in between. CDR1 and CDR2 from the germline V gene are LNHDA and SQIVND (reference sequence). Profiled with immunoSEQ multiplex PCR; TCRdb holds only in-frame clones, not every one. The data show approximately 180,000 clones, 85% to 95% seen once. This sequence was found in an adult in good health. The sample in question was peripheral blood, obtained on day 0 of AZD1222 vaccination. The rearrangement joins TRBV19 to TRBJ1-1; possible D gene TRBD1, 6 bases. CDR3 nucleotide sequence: TGTGCCAGTAGTATAGGTGGTTTCCGGGACAAGGGCCCGGGAGCTTTCTTT. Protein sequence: CASSIGGFRDKGPGAFF.